The present T cell receptor (beta chain) was sequenced within a study of immune cell composition in non-small cell lung cancer. Note on this clone: Its matching antigen is unknown.

This CDR3 has 13 residues. CDR1 and CDR2 (germline): MDHEN, SYDVKM. V was cut by 8 bases and J by 6 bases, with 14 bases left in between. Sequencing was performed with immunoSEQ multiplex PCR; in TCRdb, only in-frame clones are kept and a portion is missing. The sample includes around 4,400 clones, around 78% of them seen just once. General study results and limits: Lung squamous cell carcinoma tumours had significantly higher top 10 clone scores and productive clonality than lung adenocarcinoma. About 80% of squamous and roughly 34% of adenocarcinoma cases had tumour-associated clones >0.5%. TIL tumour reactivity correlated with maximal tumour-associated clone frequency in adenocarcinoma.

Frozen unsorted single-cell suspensions supplied the genomic DNA. The specimen sequenced was lung tumor tissue. This TCR was recovered from a human donor with non-small cell lung cancer. This chain uses TRBV28 with TRBJ2-1; perhaps TRBD2 as D (5 bases). The CDR3 sequence is CASCGGRLNEQFF. The CDR3 DNA sequence: TGTGCCAGCTGTGGCGGGCGGCTCAATGAGCAGTTCTTC.